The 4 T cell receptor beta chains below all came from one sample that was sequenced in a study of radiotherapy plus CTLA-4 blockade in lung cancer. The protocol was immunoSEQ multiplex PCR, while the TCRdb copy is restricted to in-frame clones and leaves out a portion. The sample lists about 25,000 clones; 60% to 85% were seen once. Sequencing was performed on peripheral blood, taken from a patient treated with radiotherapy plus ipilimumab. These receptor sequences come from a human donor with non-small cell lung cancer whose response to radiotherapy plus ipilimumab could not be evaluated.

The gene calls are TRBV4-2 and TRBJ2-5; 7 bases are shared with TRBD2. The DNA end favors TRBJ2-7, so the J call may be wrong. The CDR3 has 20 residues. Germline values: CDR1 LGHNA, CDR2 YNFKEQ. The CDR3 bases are TGTGCCAGCAGCCAAGAAGAGGGCGGGAGAACGGAAGGTCAAATCTACGAGCAGTACTTC. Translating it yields CASSQEEGGRTEGQIYEQYF.

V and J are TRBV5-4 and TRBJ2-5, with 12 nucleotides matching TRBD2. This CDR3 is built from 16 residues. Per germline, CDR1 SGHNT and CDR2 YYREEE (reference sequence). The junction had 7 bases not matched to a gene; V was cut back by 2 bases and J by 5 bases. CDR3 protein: CASSFLAGGRDETQYF. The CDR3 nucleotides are TGTGCCAGCAGCTTTCTAGCGGGAGGGAGGGACGAGACCCAGTACTTC. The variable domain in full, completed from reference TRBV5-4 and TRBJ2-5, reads ETGVTQSPTHLIKTRGQQVTLRCSSQSGHNTVSWYQQALGQGPQFIFQYYREEENGRGNFPPRFSGLQFPNYSSELNVNALELDDSALYLCASSFLAGGRDETQYFGPGTRLLVL.

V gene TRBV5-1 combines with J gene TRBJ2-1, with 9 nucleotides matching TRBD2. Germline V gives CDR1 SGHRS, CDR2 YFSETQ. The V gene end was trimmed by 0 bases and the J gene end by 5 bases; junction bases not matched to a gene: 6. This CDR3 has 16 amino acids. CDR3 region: CASSLGPAGGNNEQFF. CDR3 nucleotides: TGCGCCAGCAGCTTGGGCCCAGCGGGAGGTAACAATGAGCAGTTCTTC.

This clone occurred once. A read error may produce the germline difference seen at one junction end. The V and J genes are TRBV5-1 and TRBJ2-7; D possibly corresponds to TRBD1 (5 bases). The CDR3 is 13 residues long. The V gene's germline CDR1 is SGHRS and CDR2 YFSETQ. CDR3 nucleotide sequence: TGCGCCAGCAGGTCAGGACAATCCTCCGAGCAGTACTTC. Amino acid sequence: CASRSGQSSEQYF. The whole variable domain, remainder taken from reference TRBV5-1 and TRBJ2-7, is KAGVTQTPRYLIKTRGQQVTLSCSPISGHRSVSWYQQTPGQGLQFLFEYFSETQRNKGNFPGRFSGRQFSNSRSEMNVSTLELGDSALYLCASRSGQSSEQYFGPGTRLTVT.